These T cell receptor beta chains were read from a single sample in a study of T cell repertoires in cytomegalovirus infection. TCRdb passed the reads through MiXCR, listing each CDR3 protein once. Among roughly 990,000 distinct CDR3 sequences listed, 31% were seen once. These receptors' targets are unknown. Here the sequenced sample was cultured CD8+ T cells from PBMCs, taken from culture after CMV antigen stimulation. The receptors stem from a human donor in good health (CMV status not recorded). Some clones in this sample may be carry-over from other donors' samples. Both conserved end residues are part of each CDR3. The D gene is left open where the match is weak. Clone size is shown for a subset of rows, as once, few, many or a class of expanded clone.

clone size: few; V gene: TRBV4-1; J gene: TRBJ2-2; D gene: -; CDR3 DNA: TGCGCCAGCAGCCCCCGGGACGGGGCCGGGGAGCTGTTTTTT; CDR3 protein: CASSPRDGAGELFF
clone size: -; V gene: TRBV6-6; J gene: TRBJ1-1; D gene: -; CDR3 DNA: TGTGCCAGCAGCCACAAGGGTACTGAAGCTTTCTTT; CDR3 protein: CASSHKGTEAFF
clone size: -; V gene: TRBV9; J gene: TRBJ2-2; D gene: -; CDR3 DNA: TGTGCCAGCAGCCTCGGGACTTATGTCACCGGGGAGCTGTTTTTT; CDR3 protein: CASSLGTYVTGELFF
clone size: -; V gene: TRBV4-1; J gene: TRBJ1-4; D gene: -; CDR3 DNA: TGCGCCAGCAGCCAAGAAGGTGCGCCAAGTAATGAAAAACTGTTTTTT; CDR3 protein: CASSQEGAPSNEKLFF
clone size: few; V gene: TRBV10-3; J gene: TRBJ2-3; D gene: TRBD2; CDR3 DNA: TGTGCCATCAGTGAGCCGACTCGACTAGCTGCAGATACGCAGTATTTT; CDR3 protein: CAISEPTRLAADTQYF
clone size: once; V gene: TRBV2; J gene: TRBJ2-7; D gene: -; CDR3 DNA: TGTGCCAACGGGGAATCGACGGGGTACGAGCAGTACTTC; CDR3 protein: CANGESTGYEQYF
clone size: -; V gene: TRBV12-5; J gene: TRBJ1-1; D gene: -; CDR3 DNA: TGTGCTAGTGTTGGGGGATACGGCACTGAAGCTTTCTTT; CDR3 protein: CASVGGYGTEAFF
clone size: -; V gene: TRBV27; J gene: TRBJ2-1; D gene: TRBD1; CDR3 DNA: TGTGCCAGCAGTGTTGGGACAGAGGCCAATGAGCAGTTCTTC; CDR3 protein: CASSVGTEANEQFF
clone size: -; V gene: TRBV6-6; J gene: TRBJ2-5; D gene: TRBD2; CDR3 DNA: TGTGCCAGCAGCCTCGGGACTAGCGGGGGGGCACCGCGCCAAGAGACCCAGTACTTC; CDR3 protein: CASSLGTSGGAPRQETQYF
clone size: -; V gene: TRBV5-4; J gene: TRBJ2-2; D gene: TRBD2; CDR3 DNA: TGTGCCAGCAGCTTGGGGGGGACTAGCTGGGCCGGGGAGCTGTTTTTT; CDR3 protein: CASSLGGTSWAGELFF
clone size: many; V gene: TRBV7-2; J gene: TRBJ2-5; D gene: -; CDR3 DNA: TGTGCCAGCAGCTACCTAGGTGAGGGGACAAACACCCAAGAGACCCAGTACTTC; CDR3 protein: CASSYLGEGTNTQETQYF
clone size: few; V gene: TRBV12-3/TRBV12-4; J gene: TRBJ2-2; D gene: -; CDR3 DNA: TGTGCCAGCACCCCCAACAGAAACACCGGGGAGCTGTTTTTT; CDR3 protein: CASTPNRNTGELFF
clone size: -; V gene: TRBV6-1; J gene: TRBJ1-2; D gene: -; CDR3 DNA: TGTGCCAGCAGTGAAAGACACGTTCCGTCTGACACCTTC; CDR3 protein: CASSERHVPSDTF
clone size: -; V gene: TRBV19; J gene: TRBJ1-5; D gene: -; CDR3 DNA: TGTGCCAGTAGTATAGCCCTCCTCTATCAGCCCCAGCATTTT; CDR3 protein: CASSIALLYQPQHF
clone size: -; V gene: TRBV12-3/TRBV12-4; J gene: TRBJ1-2; D gene: -; CDR3 DNA: TGTGCCAGCAGTTCCCTCCGGGACCGATCTAACTATGGCTACACCTTC; CDR3 protein: CASSSLRDRSNYGYTF
clone size: many; V gene: TRBV7-8; J gene: TRBJ2-7; D gene: -; CDR3 DNA: TGTGCCAGCAGCTTAGGGCGCGGCCATAGCTCCTACGAGCAGTACTTC; CDR3 protein: CASSLGRGHSSYEQYF
clone size: -; V gene: TRBV4-1; J gene: TRBJ1-5; D gene: -; CDR3 DNA: TGCGCCAGCAGCCAAGATATCTCGTGGGGCCGGCCCCAGCATTTT; CDR3 protein: CASSQDISWGRPQHF
clone size: few; V gene: TRBV3-1; J gene: TRBJ1-1; D gene: -; CDR3 DNA: TGTGCCAGCAGCCAAGAACCCCCTCACGGGGTGAACACTGAAGCTTTCTTT; CDR3 protein: CASSQEPPHGVNTEAFF
clone size: -; V gene: TRBV7-4; J gene: TRBJ2-3; D gene: -; CDR3 DNA: TGTGCCAGTATGCCTCGCTACACAGATACGCAGTATTTT; CDR3 protein: CASMPRYTDTQYF
clone size: few; V gene: TRBV11-1; J gene: TRBJ2-1; D gene: -; CDR3 DNA: TGTGCCAGCAGCCCGACGGGGTTCGGGGGCTACAATGAGCAGTTCTTC; CDR3 protein: CASSPTGFGGYNEQFF
clone size: -; V gene: TRBV19; J gene: TRBJ1-1; D gene: -; CDR3 DNA: TGTGCCAGTAGTAAGCAGGGGAAGAACACTGAAGCTTTCTTT; CDR3 protein: CASSKQGKNTEAFF
clone size: -; V gene: TRBV4-1; J gene: TRBJ1-1; D gene: -; CDR3 DNA: TGCGCCAGCAGCCAGCGGGGGAGGACTGAAGCTTTCTTT; CDR3 protein: CASSQRGRTEAFF
clone size: -; V gene: TRBV5-4; J gene: TRBJ1-2; D gene: -; CDR3 DNA: TGTGCCAGCAGAGACTCGGACGGGATATATGGCTACACCTTC; CDR3 protein: CASRDSDGIYGYTF
clone size: many; V gene: TRBV7-9; J gene: TRBJ2-7; D gene: -; CDR3 DNA: TGTGCCAGCAGCTCCCGGGACTTCTACGAGCAGTACTTC; CDR3 protein: CASSSRDFYEQYF
clone size: -; V gene: TRBV28; J gene: TRBJ2-3; D gene: -; CDR3 DNA: TGTGCCAGCAGTTTAATCGCCTATCATACGCAGTATTTT; CDR3 protein: CASSLIAYHTQYF
clone size: -; V gene: TRBV12-3/TRBV12-4; J gene: TRBJ2-7; D gene: -; CDR3 DNA: TGTGCCAGCAGACACCGCGTCTCCTACGAGCAGTACTTC; CDR3 protein: CASRHRVSYEQYF
clone size: few; V gene: TRBV4-1; J gene: TRBJ1-6; D gene: -; CDR3 DNA: TGCGCCAGCAGCCAAGGCCGGACACGAAATTCACCCCTCCACTTT; CDR3 protein: CASSQGRTRNSPLHF
clone size: -; V gene: TRBV14; J gene: TRBJ2-3; D gene: -; CDR3 DNA: TGTGCCAGCAGCCACTGGGGGGAAGATACGCAGTATTTT; CDR3 protein: CASSHWGEDTQYF
clone size: few; V gene: TRBV29-1; J gene: TRBJ1-2; D gene: -; CDR3 DNA: TGCAGCGTTGAAACGGTGGGCTATGGCTACACCTTC; CDR3 protein: CSVETVGYGYTF
clone size: few; V gene: TRBV4-1; J gene: TRBJ1-1; D gene: TRBD1; CDR3 DNA: TGCGCCAGCAGCCATACGGGACAGTTGGGCACTGAAGCTTTCTTT; CDR3 protein: CASSHTGQLGTEAFF
clone size: once; V gene: TRBV4-1; J gene: TRBJ2-5; D gene: -; CDR3 DNA: TGCGCCAACTCGAGGGGCATTAAAGAGACCCAGTACTTC; CDR3 protein: CANSRGIKETQYF
clone size: -; V gene: TRBV7-2; J gene: TRBJ1-1; D gene: -; CDR3 DNA: TGTGCCAGCAGCTTAACAACTCAGGGGTACACTGAAGCTTTCTTT; CDR3 protein: CASSLTTQGYTEAFF
clone size: few; V gene: TRBV27; J gene: TRBJ1-1; D gene: TRBD1; CDR3 DNA: TGTGCCAGTCGGACAGGCGTCGTCGCTGAAGCTTTCTTT; CDR3 protein: CASRTGVVAEAFF
clone size: few; V gene: TRBV7-8; J gene: TRBJ2-1; D gene: -; CDR3 DNA: TGTGCCAGCGAGACAGCTCGCGGTGAGCAGTTCTTC; CDR3 protein: CASETARGEQFF
clone size: many; V gene: TRBV7-2; J gene: TRBJ1-6; D gene: -; CDR3 DNA: TGTGCCAGCAGCGTAGGGCCTAATTCACCCCTCCACTTT; CDR3 protein: CASSVGPNSPLHF
clone size: few; V gene: TRBV13; J gene: TRBJ2-5; D gene: -; CDR3 DNA: TGTGCCAGCAGCTTATACGGCGGTCCAGAGACCCAGTACTTC; CDR3 protein: CASSLYGGPETQYF
clone size: few; V gene: TRBV24-1; J gene: TRBJ2-1; D gene: -; CDR3 DNA: TGTGCCACCAGTGGGGCGGAGGTATCCTACAATGAGCAGTTCTTC; CDR3 protein: CATSGAEVSYNEQFF
clone size: -; V gene: TRBV10-2; J gene: TRBJ2-1; D gene: -; CDR3 DNA: TGCGCCAGCAGTGAGTCCATCCCCTACAATGAGCAGTTCTTC; CDR3 protein: CASSESIPYNEQFF
clone size: -; V gene: TRBV2; J gene: TRBJ2-7; D gene: -; CDR3 DNA: TGTGCCAGCAGTGAGAAAGGGGGGCTCGAGCAGTACTTC; CDR3 protein: CASSEKGGLEQYF
clone size: -; V gene: TRBV20-1; J gene: TRBJ1-2; D gene: TRBD1; CDR3 DNA: TGCAGTGCTAGTTCGGGGACAGGGGCTTATGGCTACACCTTC; CDR3 protein: CSASSGTGAYGYTF
clone size: -; V gene: TRBV27; J gene: TRBJ2-5; D gene: TRBD2; CDR3 DNA: TGTGCCAGCAGTCCCATAGCGGGGGAGGTCCGGGAGACCCAGTACTTC; CDR3 protein: CASSPIAGEVRETQYF
clone size: -; V gene: TRBV29-1; J gene: TRBJ1-1; D gene: TRBD1; CDR3 DNA: TGCAGCGTTGAAGGACAGGGAGATACTGAAGCTTTCTTT; CDR3 protein: CSVEGQGDTEAFF
clone size: -; V gene: TRBV7-9; J gene: TRBJ1-2; D gene: -; CDR3 DNA: TGTGCCAGCAGCTTAGACAGGATTGGGGGCTACACCTTC; CDR3 protein: CASSLDRIGGYTF
clone size: -; V gene: TRBV9; J gene: TRBJ1-1; D gene: TRBD1; CDR3 DNA: TGTGCCAGCAGCGTATTAGGACAGGGGAACACTGAAGCTTTCTTT; CDR3 protein: CASSVLGQGNTEAFF
clone size: many; V gene: TRBV7-6; J gene: TRBJ2-2; D gene: -; CDR3 DNA: TGTGCCAGCAGCTTAACCCCTGACGGGGGCGGGGAGCTGTTTTTT; CDR3 protein: CASSLTPDGGGELFF
clone size: -; V gene: TRBV12-3/TRBV12-4; J gene: TRBJ2-3; D gene: TRBD1; CDR3 DNA: TGTGCCAGCAGTTTAGCGGGGACAGGGGGCAGAGCAGATACGCAGTATTTT; CDR3 protein: CASSLAGTGGRADTQYF
clone size: -; V gene: TRBV12-5; J gene: TRBJ1-1; D gene: -; CDR3 DNA: TGTGCTAGTGGTTTGGTATTGGGGGCAGTTCACCACATGAACACTGAAGCTTTCTTT; CDR3 protein: CASGLVLGAVHHMNTEAFF
clone size: -; V gene: TRBV5-1; J gene: TRBJ1-1; D gene: -; CDR3 DNA: TGCGCCAGCAGCCCGACCTCCATCACAGGTAACACTGAAGCTTTCTTT; CDR3 protein: CASSPTSITGNTEAFF